The rows below give T cell receptor beta chains drawn from one sample of a study of blood T cell repertoires in COVID-19. Repertoires were generated with immunoSEQ multiplex PCR, while TCRdb's copy carries only in-frame clones and drops some. The repertoire holds approximately 300,000 clones, with about 89% as singletons. Sequencing input: PBMCs or T cells enriched from blood (not recorded which). All receptors come from a woman aged 25 to 39 who had recovered from COVID-19. Both conserved end residues are part of each CDR3. The D gene is left open where the match is weak. Only some rows state a clone size, as once, few, many or a class for expanded clones.

TRBJ1-4	NA	NA	TRBV5-1	13	CASSLGQGEKLFF	TGCGCCAGCAGCTTGGGGCAGGGTGAAAAACTGTTTTTT
TRBJ1-6	NA	NA	TRBV2	15	CASSVAGLKASPLHF	TGTGCCAGCAGTGTCGCCGGGTTAAAAGCGTCACCCCTCCACTTT
TRBJ2-5	NA	NA	TRBV13	17	CASREAGRGAYQETQYF	TGTGCCAGCAGAGAGGCGGGGCGGGGAGCGTACCAAGAGACCCAGTACTTC
TRBJ1-6	TRBD1	NA	TRBV19	14	CASRIGTGTSPLHF	TGTGCCAGTAGAATCGGGACAGGAACGTCACCCCTCCACTTT
TRBJ1-6	NA	NA	TRBV30	13	CAWSNTNNSPLHF	TGTGCCTGGAGTAACACTAATAATTCACCCCTCCACTTT
TRBJ2-2	NA	NA	TRBV7-8	15	CASSLVRPGTGELFF	TGTGCCAGCAGCTTAGTTAGGCCGGGCACCGGGGAGCTGTTTTTT
TRBJ1-2	TRBD1	NA	TRBV4-1	16	CASSPSGGLRSGGYTF	TGCGCCAGCAGCCCCTCAGGGGGCCTACGGTCGGGTGGCTACACCTTC
TRBJ2-5	TRBD1	NA	TRBV7-6	16	CASSQIRGRQVETQYF	TGTGCCAGCAGCCAGATAAGGGGGCGCCAGGTGGAGACCCAGTACTTC
TRBJ2-3	TRBD2	NA	TRBV4-2	16	CASSQDGQAGTDTQYF	TGTGCCAGCAGCCAAGACGGGCAAGCGGGGACAGATACGCAGTATTTT
TRBJ1-2	TRBD1	NA	TRBV12-3/TRBV12-4	13	CASSFQGARGYTF	TGTGCCAGCAGTTTTCAGGGGGCGCGTGGCTACACCTTC
TRBJ1-1	NA	NA	TRBV5-1	14	CASSFGAPDTEAFF	TGCGCCAGCAGCTTTGGGGCGCCGGACACTGAAGCTTTCTTT
TRBJ2-1	NA	NA	TRBV6-5	12	CAAGRSRDQQFF	TGTGCCGCTGGGCGGTCCCGGGATCAGCAGTTCTTC
TRBJ1-2	NA	NA	TRBV9	16	CASSVGGQGTIYGYTF	TGTGCCAGCAGCGTAGGGGGCCAAGGGACAATTTATGGCTACACCTTC
TRBJ1-6	NA	NA	TRBV12-3/TRBV12-4	12	CASSPRVSPLHF	TGTGCCAGCAGCCCCCGGGTCTCACCCCTCCACTTT
TRBJ1-2	NA	NA	TRBV6-5	14	CATQSQALPYGYTF	TGTGCCACACAATCCCAGGCGTTACCATATGGCTACACCTTC
TRBJ2-3	NA	NA	TRBV7-2	17	CASSLTTELHLIDTQYF	TGTGCCAGCAGCTTAACGACGGAACTACATCTCATTGATACGCAGTATTTT
TRBJ2-1	TRBD2	NA	TRBV10-2	16	CASPYSGTRRRGEQFF	TGCGCCAGCCCTTACTCCGGGACTAGGAGAAGGGGTGAGCAGTTCTTC
TRBJ2-3	TRBD1	NA	TRBV2	13	CASSVDRGDTQYF	TGTGCCAGCAGTGTGGACAGGGGGGATACGCAGTATTTT
TRBJ1-5	NA	NA	TRBV4-2	15	CASSQEGGGFQPQHF	TGTGCCAGCAGCCAAGAGGGGGGGGGCTTTCAGCCCCAGCATTTT
TRBJ2-3	TRBD1	NA	TRBV13	16	CASSSHRGLSTDTQYF	TGTGCCAGCAGCTCTCACAGGGGATTAAGCACAGATACGCAGTATTTT
TRBJ1-1	NA	NA	TRBV20-1	16	CSASVPGFSMNTEAFF	TGCAGTGCTAGTGTCCCAGGTTTCTCGATGAACACTGAAGCTTTCTTT
TRBJ1-2	NA	NA	TRBV27	14	CASSPRTVGYGYTF	TGTGCCAGCAGTCCTCGGACAGTAGGCTATGGCTACACCTTC
TRBJ1-3	NA	few	TRBV3-1/TRBV3-2	14	CASSQDSSGNTIYF	TGTGCCAGCAGCCAAGATAGCTCTGGAAACACCATATATTTT
TRBJ2-3	NA	once	TRBV19	13	CARTGQFTDTQYF	TGTGCCAGAACAGGACAGTTCACAGATACGCAGTATTTT
TRBJ2-6	NA	NA	TRBV6-5	14	CASKRGPGANVLTF	TGTGCCAGCAAAAGAGGGCCTGGGGCCAACGTCCTGACTTTC
TRBJ1-2	NA	NA	TRBV2	15	CASIVEGSARYGYTF	TGTGCCAGCATAGTGGAGGGCAGCGCCCGCTATGGCTACACCTTC
TRBJ1-5	TRBD1	once	TRBV28	14	CASIKDRGVGPQHF	TGTGCCAGCATTAAAGACAGGGGGGTCGGGCCCCAGCATTTT
TRBJ2-4	TRBD1	NA	TRBV4-1	15	CASSPGQGRANIQYF	TGCGCCAGCAGTCCTGGACAGGGCCGGGCGAACATTCAGTACTTC
TRBJ2-2	NA	NA	TRBV27	18	CASSLWGGGSPDTGELFF	TGTGCCAGCAGTTTATGGGGAGGGGGTTCGCCGGACACCGGGGAGCTGTTTTTT
TRBJ1-2	TRBD1	NA	TRBV6-1	19	CASSVVLWTGKVLNYGYTF	TGTGCCAGCAGTGTTGTCCTCTGGACAGGGAAGGTTTTGAACTATGGCTACACCTTC
TRBJ2-1	TRBD2	NA	TRBV4-1	16	CASSQESGVRGNEQFF	TGCGCCAGCAGCCAGGAGAGCGGGGTTAGGGGCAATGAGCAGTTCTTC
TRBJ1-2	TRBD1	once	TRBV12-3/TRBV12-4	13	CASRGGQVYGYTF	TGTGCCAGCAGGGGGGGACAGGTCTATGGCTACACCTTC
TRBJ1-5	NA	NA	TRBV2	14	CASSEGHSNQPQHF	TGTGCCAGCAGTGAAGGACATAGCAATCAGCCCCAGCATTTT
TRBJ1-6	NA	NA	TRBV25-1	13	CASSARQDSPLHF	TGTGCCAGCAGTGCAAGACAGGACTCACCCCTCCACTTT
TRBJ1-6	NA	NA	TRBV19	14	CASSITGEGSPLHF	TGTGCCAGTAGTATCACCGGGGAAGGGTCACCCCTCCACTTT
TRBJ1-1	NA	NA	TRBV7-9	16	CASSAYPGIMNTEAFF	TGTGCCAGCAGCGCCTACCCGGGAATCATGAACACTGAAGCTTTCTTT
TRBJ2-1	TRBD1	NA	TRBV6-2/TRBV6-3	14	CASSYSRGLREQFF	TGTGCCAGCAGTTACTCGAGGGGGCTCCGAGAGCAGTTCTTC
TRBJ2-1	TRBD2	few	TRBV27	16	CASSSHSGVTYNEQFF	TGTGCCAGCAGTTCCCATAGCGGGGTTACCTACAATGAGCAGTTCTTC
TRBJ1-4	NA	NA	TRBV5-4	14	CASSLEGFGEKLFF	TGTGCCAGCAGCTTGGAGGGGTTCGGTGAAAAACTGTTTTTT
TRBJ1-1	NA	few	TRBV6-5	14	CASSRGRTNTEAFF	TGTGCCAGCAGCAGGGGCCGAACGAACACTGAAGCTTTCTTT
TRBJ1-1	TRBD1	NA	TRBV13	15	CASSPLPQGSTEAFF	TGTGCCAGCAGCCCCCTCCCACAGGGGAGCACTGAAGCTTTCTTT
TRBJ1-1	TRBD1	NA	TRBV7-9	13	CASSLGTGLEAFF	TGTGCCAGCAGCTTAGGGACAGGGCTTGAAGCTTTCTTT
TRBJ1-2	TRBD1	few	TRBV5-8	17	CASSLGTGGFEDYGYTF	TGTGCCAGCAGCTTGGGGACAGGGGGCTTCGAGGACTATGGCTACACCTTC
TRBJ1-6	TRBD1	NA	TRBV2	17	CASSEAGTGFFNSPLHF	TGTGCCAGCAGTGAGGCTGGGACAGGCTTCTTTAATTCACCCCTCCACTTT
TRBJ1-4	TRBD1	once	TRBV5-1	14	CASSRGQGEEKLFF	TGCGCCAGCAGCCGGGGACAGGGTGAAGAAAAACTGTTTTTT
TRBJ2-1	TRBD2	NA	TRBV4-2	17	CASSQDWSGPRGGEQFF	TGTGCCAGCAGCCAAGATTGGTCCGGGCCTCGCGGGGGTGAGCAGTTCTTC
TRBJ2-3	NA	NA	TRBV7-9	14	CASSPPVEQGTQYF	TGTGCCAGCAGCCCCCCAGTCGAGCAGGGGACGCAGTATTTT
TRBJ2-3	NA	NA	TRBV4-3	18	CASSQDPSGGLGTDTQYF	TGCGCCAGCAGCCAAGACCCCTCCGGGGGGCTGGGCACAGATACGCAGTATTTT
TRBJ1-5	NA	NA	TRBV9	16	CASSDPDRHSNQPQHF	TGTGCCAGCAGCGACCCTGACAGGCATAGCAATCAGCCCCAGCATTTT
TRBJ1-1	NA	NA	TRBV4-2	17	CASSQDGMGMGSAEAFF	TGTGCCAGCAGCCAAGACGGGATGGGAATGGGTAGCGCTGAAGCTTTCTTT
TRBJ2-1	NA	once	TRBV7-2	14	CASSTHGLSNEQFF	TGTGCCAGCAGCACCCATGGGCTGTCCAATGAGCAGTTCTTC
TRBJ1-4	NA	NA	TRBV7-2	15	CASSPRVEVWEKLFF	TGTGCCAGCAGCCCCAGGGTAGAGGTCTGGGAAAAACTGTTTTTT